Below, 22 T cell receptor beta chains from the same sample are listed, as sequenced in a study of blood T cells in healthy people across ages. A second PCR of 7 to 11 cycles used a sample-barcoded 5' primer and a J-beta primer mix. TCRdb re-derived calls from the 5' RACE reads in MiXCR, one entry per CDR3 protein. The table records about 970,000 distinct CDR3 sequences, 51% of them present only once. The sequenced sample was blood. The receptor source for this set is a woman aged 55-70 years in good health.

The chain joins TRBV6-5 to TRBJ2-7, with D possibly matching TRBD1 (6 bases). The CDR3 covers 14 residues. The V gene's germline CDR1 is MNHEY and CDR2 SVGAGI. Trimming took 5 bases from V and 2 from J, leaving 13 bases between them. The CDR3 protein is CASSQNRDPYEQYF. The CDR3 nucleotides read TGTGCCAGCAGTCAAAACAGGGATCCCTACGAGCAGTACTTC.

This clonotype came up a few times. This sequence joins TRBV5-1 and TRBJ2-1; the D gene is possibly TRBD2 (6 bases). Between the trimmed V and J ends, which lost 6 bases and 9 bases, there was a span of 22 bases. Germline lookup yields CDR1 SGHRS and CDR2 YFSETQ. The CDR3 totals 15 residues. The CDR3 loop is CASTSSAGRAGEQFF. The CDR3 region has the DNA TGCGCCAGCACCTCCTCGGCGGGAAGGGCCGGTGAGCAGTTCTTC.

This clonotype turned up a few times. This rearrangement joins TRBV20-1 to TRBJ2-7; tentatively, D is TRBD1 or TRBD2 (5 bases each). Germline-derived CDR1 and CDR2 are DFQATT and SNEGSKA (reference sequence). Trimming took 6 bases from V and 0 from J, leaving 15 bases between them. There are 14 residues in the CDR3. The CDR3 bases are TGCAGTGCGGGCGCCGGGACGTACTCCTACGAGCAGTACTTC. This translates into CSAGAGTYSYEQYF.

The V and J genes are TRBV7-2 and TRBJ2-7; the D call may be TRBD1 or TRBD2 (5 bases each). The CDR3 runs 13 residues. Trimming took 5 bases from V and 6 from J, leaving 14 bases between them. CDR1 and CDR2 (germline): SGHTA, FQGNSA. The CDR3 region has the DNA TGTGCCAGCAGCCCACTCTGGGGACCCGAGCAGTACTTC. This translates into CASSPLWGPEQYF.

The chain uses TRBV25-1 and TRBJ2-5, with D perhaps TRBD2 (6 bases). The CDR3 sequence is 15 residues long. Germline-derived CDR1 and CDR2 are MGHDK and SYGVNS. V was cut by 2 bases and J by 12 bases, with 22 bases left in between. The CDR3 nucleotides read TGTGCCAGCAGTGAAAAAGAGGGAGGCGGATACCCGGAGTACTTC. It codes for CASSEKEGGGYPEYF.

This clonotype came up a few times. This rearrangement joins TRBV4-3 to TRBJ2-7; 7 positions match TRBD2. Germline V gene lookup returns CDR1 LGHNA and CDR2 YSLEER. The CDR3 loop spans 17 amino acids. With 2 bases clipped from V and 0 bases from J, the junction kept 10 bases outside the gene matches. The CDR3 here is CASSQLLAGAYSYEQYF. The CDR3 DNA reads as TGCGCCAGCAGCCAACTTTTAGCGGGCGCTTACTCCTACGAGCAGTACTTC.

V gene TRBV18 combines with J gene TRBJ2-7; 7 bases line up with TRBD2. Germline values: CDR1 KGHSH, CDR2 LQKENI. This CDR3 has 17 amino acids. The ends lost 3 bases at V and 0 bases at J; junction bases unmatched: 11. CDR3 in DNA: TGTGCCAGCTCACCCTATTTGACTAGCCTGAGCTCCTACGAGCAGTACTTC. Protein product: CASSPYLTSLSSYEQYF. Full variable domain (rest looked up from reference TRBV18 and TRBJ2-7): NAGVMQNPRHLVRRRGQEARLRCSPMKGHSHVYWYRQLPEEGLKFMVYLQKENIIDESGMPKERFSAEFPKEGPSILRIQQVVRGDSAAYFCASSPYLTSLSSYEQYFGPGTRLTVT.

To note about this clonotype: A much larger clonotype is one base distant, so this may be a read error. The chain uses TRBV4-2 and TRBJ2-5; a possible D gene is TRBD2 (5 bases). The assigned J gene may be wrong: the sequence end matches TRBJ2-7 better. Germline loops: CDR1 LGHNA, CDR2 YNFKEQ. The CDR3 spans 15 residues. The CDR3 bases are TGTGCCAGCAGCCAAGATCTCGGGGATCACTACGAGCAGTACTTC. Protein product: CASSQDLGDHYEQYF.

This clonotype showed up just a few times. The DNA of the CDR3 is TGCGCCAGCAGCCAGTTAGCGGGAGGTTCCTACGAGCAGTACTTC. This codes for CASSQLAGGSYEQYF. The V gene is TRBV4-1, the J gene TRBJ2-7, with 10 bases that match TRBD2. The CDR3 is 15 residues long. With 3 bases clipped from V and 1 base from J, the junction kept 3 bases outside the gene matches. CDR1 and CDR2 (germline): MGHRA, YSYEKL.

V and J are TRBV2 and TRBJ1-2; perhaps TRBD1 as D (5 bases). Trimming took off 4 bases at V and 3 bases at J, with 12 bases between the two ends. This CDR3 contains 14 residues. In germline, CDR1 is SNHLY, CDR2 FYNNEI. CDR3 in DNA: TGTGCCAGCAGTGTTGGGGGGAAACACTATGGCTACACCTTC. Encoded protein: CASSVGGKHYGYTF. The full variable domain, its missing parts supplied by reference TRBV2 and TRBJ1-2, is EPEVTQTPSHQVTQMGQEVILRCVPISNHLYFYWYRQILGQKVEFLVSFYNNEISEKSEIFDDQFSVERPDGSNFTLKIRSTKLEDSAMYFCASSVGGKHYGYTFGSGTRLTVV.

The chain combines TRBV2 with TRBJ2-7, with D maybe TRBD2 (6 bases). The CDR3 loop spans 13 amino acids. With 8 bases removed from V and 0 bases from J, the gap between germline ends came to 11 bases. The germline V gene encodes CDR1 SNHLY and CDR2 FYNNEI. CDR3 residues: CASGTFSSYEQYF. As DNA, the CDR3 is TGTGCCAGCGGGACTTTCAGCTCCTACGAGCAGTACTTC.

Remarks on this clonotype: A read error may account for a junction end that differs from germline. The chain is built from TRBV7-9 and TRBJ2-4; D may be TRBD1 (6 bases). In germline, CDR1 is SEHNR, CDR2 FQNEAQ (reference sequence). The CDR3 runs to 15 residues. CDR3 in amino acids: CASSLTGTPGDIRYF. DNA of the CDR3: TGTGCCAGCAGCCTTACGGGGACACCCGGGGACATTCGGTACTTC.

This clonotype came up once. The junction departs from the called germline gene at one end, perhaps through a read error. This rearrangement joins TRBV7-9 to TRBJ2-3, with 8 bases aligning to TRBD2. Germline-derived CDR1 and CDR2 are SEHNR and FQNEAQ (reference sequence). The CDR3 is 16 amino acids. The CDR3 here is CASSPFPGGSTDTRYF. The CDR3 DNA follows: TGTGCCAGCAGCCCATTCCCGGGAGGGAGCACAGATACGCGGTATTTT. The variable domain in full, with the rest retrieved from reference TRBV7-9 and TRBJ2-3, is DTGVSQNPRHKITKRGQNVTFRCDPISEHNRLYWYRQTLGQGPEFLTYFQNEAQLEKSRLLSDRFSAERPKGSFSTLEIQRTEQGDSAMYLCASSPFPGGSTDTRYFGPGTRLTVL.

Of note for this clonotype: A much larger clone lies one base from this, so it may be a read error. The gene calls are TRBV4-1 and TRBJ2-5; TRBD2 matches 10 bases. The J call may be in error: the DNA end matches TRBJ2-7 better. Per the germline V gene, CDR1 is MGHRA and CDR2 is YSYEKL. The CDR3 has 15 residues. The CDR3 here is CASSATSGEPYEQYF. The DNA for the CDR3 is TGCGCCAGCTCAGCCACTAGCGGGGAGCCCTACGAGCAGTACTTC.

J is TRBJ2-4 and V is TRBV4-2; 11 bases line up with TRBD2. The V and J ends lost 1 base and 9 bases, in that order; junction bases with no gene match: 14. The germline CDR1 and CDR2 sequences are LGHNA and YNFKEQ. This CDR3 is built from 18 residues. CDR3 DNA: TGTGCCAGCAGCCAAGCCTCCGGGACTAGCGGCCTGGGGAGCATTCAGTACTTC. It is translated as CASSQASGTSGLGSIQYF.

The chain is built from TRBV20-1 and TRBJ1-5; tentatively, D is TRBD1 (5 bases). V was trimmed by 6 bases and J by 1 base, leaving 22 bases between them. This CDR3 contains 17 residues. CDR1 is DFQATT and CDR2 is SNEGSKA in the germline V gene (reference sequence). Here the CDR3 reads CSAPGGTPYSSNQPQHF. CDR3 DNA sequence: TGCAGTGCCCCGGGGGGGACCCCTTATTCAAGCAATCAGCCCCAGCATTTT.

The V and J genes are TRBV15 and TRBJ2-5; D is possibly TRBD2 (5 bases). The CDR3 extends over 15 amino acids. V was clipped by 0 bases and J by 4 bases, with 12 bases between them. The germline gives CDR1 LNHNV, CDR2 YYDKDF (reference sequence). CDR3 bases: TGTGCCACCAGCAGAGATCCGGGGATGTCAGAGACCCAGTACTTC. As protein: CATSRDPGMSETQYF.

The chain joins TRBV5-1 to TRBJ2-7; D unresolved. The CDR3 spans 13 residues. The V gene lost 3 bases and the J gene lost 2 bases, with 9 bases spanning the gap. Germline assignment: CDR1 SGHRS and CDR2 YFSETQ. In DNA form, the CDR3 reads TGCGCCAGCAGCTCGGAAGCCCCCTACGAGCAGTACTTC. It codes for CASSSEAPYEQYF.

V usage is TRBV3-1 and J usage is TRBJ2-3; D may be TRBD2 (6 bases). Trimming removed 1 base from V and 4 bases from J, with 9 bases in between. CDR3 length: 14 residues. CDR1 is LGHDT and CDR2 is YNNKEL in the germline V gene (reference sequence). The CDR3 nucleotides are TGTGCCAGCAGCCAAGGAACTAGCTCAGATACGCAGTATTTT. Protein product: CASSQGTSSDTQYF.

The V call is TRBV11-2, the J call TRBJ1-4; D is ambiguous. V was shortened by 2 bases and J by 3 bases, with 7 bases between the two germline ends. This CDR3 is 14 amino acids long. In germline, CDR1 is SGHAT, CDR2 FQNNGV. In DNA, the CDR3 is TGTGCCAGCAGCTTAATCAACGCTAATGAAAAACTGTTTTTT. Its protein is CASSLINANEKLFF.

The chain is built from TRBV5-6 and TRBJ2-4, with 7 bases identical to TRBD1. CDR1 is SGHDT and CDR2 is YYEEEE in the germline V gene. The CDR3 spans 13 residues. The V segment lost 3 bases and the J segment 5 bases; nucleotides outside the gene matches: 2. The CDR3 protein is CASSSGTENIQYF. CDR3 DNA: TGTGCCAGCAGCTCCGGGACAGAAAACATTCAGTACTTC.

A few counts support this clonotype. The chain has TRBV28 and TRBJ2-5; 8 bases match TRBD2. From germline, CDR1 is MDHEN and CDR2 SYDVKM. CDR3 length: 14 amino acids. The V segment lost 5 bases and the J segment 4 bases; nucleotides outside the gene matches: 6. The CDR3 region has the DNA TGTGCCAGCAGTGTAGCGGGGACCACAGAGACCCAGTACTTC. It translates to CASSVAGTTETQYF.